This TCR beta chain was captured by sequencing in a study of blood T cell repertoires in COVID-19. Looking at the study overall: Acute and convalescent COVID-19 specimens originated in the United States, Italy and Spain. The analysed material was cDNA or gDNA that came from T cells, B-cell-depleted T cells, or PBMCs.

Germline V gives CDR1 SGHNT, CDR2 YENEEA. The CDR3 consists of 13 residues. V was pared by 6 bases and J by 11 bases, with 10 bases of the junction left unmatched. The protocol was immunoSEQ multiplex PCR, while the TCRdb copy is restricted to in-frame clones and leaves out a portion. The sample lists about 160,000 clones, approximately 86% seen once, with 3.5% to 4% in the top ten. The receptor was isolated from a woman aged 60-75 years who had recovered from COVID-19. The chain combines TRBV11-3 with TRBJ1-1; 9 nucleotides match TRBD1. The specimen sequenced was peripheral blood. The CDR3 sequence: CASSPGQGLRAFF. The CDR3 region has the DNA TGTGCCAGCAGTCCGGGACAGGGACTTCGGGCTTTCTTT. Looking up the rest from reference TRBV11-3 and TRBJ1-1 gives the full variable domain: EAGVVQSPRYKIIEKKQPVAFWCNPISGHNTLYWYLQNLGQGPELLIRYENEEAVDDSQLPKDRFSAERLKGVDSTLKIQPAELGDSAVYLCASSPGQGLRAFFGQGTRLTVV.